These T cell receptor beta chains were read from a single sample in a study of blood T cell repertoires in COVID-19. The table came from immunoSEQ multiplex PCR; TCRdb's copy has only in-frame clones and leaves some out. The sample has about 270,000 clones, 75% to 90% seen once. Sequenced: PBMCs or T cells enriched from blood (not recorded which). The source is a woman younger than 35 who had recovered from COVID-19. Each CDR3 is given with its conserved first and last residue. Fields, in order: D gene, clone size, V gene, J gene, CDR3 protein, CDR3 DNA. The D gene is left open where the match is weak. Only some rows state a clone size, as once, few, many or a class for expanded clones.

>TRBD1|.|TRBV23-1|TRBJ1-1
CASSPPRDRESLYMNTEAFF
TGCGCCAGCAGTCCCCCGAGGGACAGGGAATCTCTTTACATGAACACTGAAGCTTTCTTT
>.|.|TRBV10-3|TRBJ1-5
CAISEGGIASNQPQHF
TGTGCCATCAGTGAGGGGGGCATAGCGAGCAATCAGCCCCAGCATTTT
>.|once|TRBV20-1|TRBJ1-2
CSASRGYSYGYTF
TGCAGTGCTAGTCGGGGGTATAGCTATGGCTACACCTTC
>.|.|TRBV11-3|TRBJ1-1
CASSSTRNTEAFF
TGTGCCAGCAGCTCTACGCGTAACACTGAAGCTTTCTTT
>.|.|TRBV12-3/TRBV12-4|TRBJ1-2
CASSQTGAYGYTF
TGTGCCAGCAGTCAAACAGGTGCCTATGGCTACACCTTC
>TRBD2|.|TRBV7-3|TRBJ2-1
CASSLTNGGTYNEQFF
TGTGCCAGCAGCTTAACAAACGGGGGGACCTACAATGAGCAGTTCTTC
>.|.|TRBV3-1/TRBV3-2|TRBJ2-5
CASSHLAETQETQYF
TGTGCCAGCAGCCATCTAGCAGAAACTCAAGAGACCCAGTACTTC
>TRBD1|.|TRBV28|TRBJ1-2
CASSPPTGGSYGYTF
TGTGCCAGCAGCCCCCCGACAGGGGGTAGCTATGGCTACACCTTC
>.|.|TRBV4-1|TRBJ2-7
CASSPRQGIGEQYF
TGCGCCAGCAGCCCCCGGCAGGGGATCGGTGAGCAGTACTTC
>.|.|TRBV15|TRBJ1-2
CATRPLYQGPGGYGYTF
TGTGCCACCAGACCCCTATACCAGGGGCCGGGAGGCTATGGCTACACCTTC
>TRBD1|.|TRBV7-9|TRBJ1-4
CASSLVGTGGEKLFF
TGTGCCAGCAGCTTAGTCGGGACAGGGGGTGAAAAACTGTTTTTT
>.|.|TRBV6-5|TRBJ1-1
CASYRLTEAFF
TGTGCCAGTTACAGGCTTACTGAAGCTTTCTTT
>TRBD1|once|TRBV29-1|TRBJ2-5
CSVVTGGTQETQYF
TGCAGCGTTGTTACAGGGGGTACCCAAGAGACCCAGTACTTC
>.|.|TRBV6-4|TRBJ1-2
CASSGETGYGYTF
TGTGCCAGCAGTGGGGAAACAGGCTATGGCTACACCTTC
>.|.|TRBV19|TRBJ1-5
CASTPGQNGNQPQHF
TGTGCCAGTACCCCTGGGCAGAATGGCAATCAGCCCCAGCATTTT
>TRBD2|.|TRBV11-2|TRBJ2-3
CASSLQAGGFPTDTQYF
TGTGCCAGCAGCTTACAAGCGGGGGGGTTCCCCACAGATACGCAGTATTTT
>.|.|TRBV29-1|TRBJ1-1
CSVEELGGWRTEAFF
TGCAGCGTTGAAGAACTCGGCGGCTGGCGGACTGAAGCTTTCTTT
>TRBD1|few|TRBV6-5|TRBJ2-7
CASGRQGSYEQYF
TGTGCCAGCGGTCGACAGGGATCCTACGAGCAGTACTTC
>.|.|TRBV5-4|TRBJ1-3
CASSLGPGNTIYF
TGTGCCAGCAGCTTGGGTCCGGGAAACACCATATATTTT
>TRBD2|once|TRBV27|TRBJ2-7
CASSPLAGGSYEQYF
TGTGCCAGCAGCCCTCTAGCGGGGGGCTCCTACGAGCAGTACTTC
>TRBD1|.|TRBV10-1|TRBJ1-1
CASSLGQGLPNTEAFF
TGCGCCAGCAGCCTGGGACAGGGGCTCCCGAACACTGAAGCTTTCTTT
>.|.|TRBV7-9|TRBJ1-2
CAIEEPDGYTF
TGTGCCATAGAGGAGCCTGATGGCTACACCTTC
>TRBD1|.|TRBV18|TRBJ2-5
CASSRGQGTQETQYF
TGTGCCAGCTCACGAGGACAGGGAACACAAGAGACCCAGTACTTC
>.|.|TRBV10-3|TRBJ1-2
CAISESRGYGYTF
TGTGCCATCAGTGAGAGCAGAGGCTATGGCTACACCTTC
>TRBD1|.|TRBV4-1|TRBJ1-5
CASSYGGQGGQPQHF
TGCGCCAGCAGCTACGGGGGACAGGGCGGTCAGCCCCAGCATTTT
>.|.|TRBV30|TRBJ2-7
CASGTVDYEQYF
TGTGCCTCCGGTACGGTTGACTACGAGCAGTACTTC
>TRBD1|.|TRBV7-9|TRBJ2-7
CASSPPRRDRAYEQYF
TGTGCCAGCAGCCCCCCCCGCCGGGACAGAGCCTACGAGCAGTACTTC
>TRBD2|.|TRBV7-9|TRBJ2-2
CASSLFRGGNTGELFF
TGTGCCAGCAGCTTATTCCGCGGGGGGAACACCGGGGAGCTGTTTTTT
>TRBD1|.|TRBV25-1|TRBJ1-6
CASSEIGTVNSPLHF
TGTGCCAGCAGTGAGATCGGGACAGTTAATTCACCCCTCCACTTT
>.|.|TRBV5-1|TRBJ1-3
CASSLGPTDHSGNTIYF
TGCGCCAGCAGCTTGGGGCCGACAGACCACTCTGGAAACACCATATATTTT
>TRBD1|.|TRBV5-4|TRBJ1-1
CASSSLGAGTGNTEAFF
TGTGCCAGCAGCTCACTAGGGGCTGGGACAGGGAACACTGAAGCTTTCTTT
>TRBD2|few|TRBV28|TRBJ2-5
CASSSLLSGGTGETQYF
TGTGCCAGCAGTTCACTTTTAAGCGGGGGGACGGGTGAGACCCAGTACTTC
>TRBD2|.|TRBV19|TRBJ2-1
CASSTPLAGGFRNEQFF
TGTGCCAGTAGTACCCCATTAGCGGGGGGGTTCCGGAATGAGCAGTTCTTC
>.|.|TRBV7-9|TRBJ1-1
CASSLAGGGKAFF
TGTGCCAGCAGCTTAGCTGGGGGAGGTAAAGCTTTCTTT
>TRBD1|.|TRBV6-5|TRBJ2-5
CASSYQDRVQETQYF
TGTGCCAGCAGTTACCAAGACAGGGTTCAAGAGACCCAGTACTTC
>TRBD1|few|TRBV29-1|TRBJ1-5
CSVGQGGDQPQHF
TGCAGCGTGGGACAGGGGGGCGATCAGCCCCAGCATTTT
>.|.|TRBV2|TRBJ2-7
CASSRRFSSYEQYF
TGTGCCAGCAGTCGCCGGTTTAGCTCCTACGAGCAGTACTTC
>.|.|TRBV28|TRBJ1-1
CASSLSTVGGDTEAFF
TGTGCCAGCAGTTTATCAACCGTGGGAGGGGACACTGAAGCTTTCTTT
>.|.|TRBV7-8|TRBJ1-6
CASSLVTTADNSPLHF
TGTGCCAGCAGCTTAGTGACGACAGCCGATAATTCACCCCTCCACTTT
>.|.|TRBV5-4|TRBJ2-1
CASSSLGRPNNEQFF
TGTGCCAGCAGCTCATTAGGCAGGCCCAACAATGAGCAGTTCTTC
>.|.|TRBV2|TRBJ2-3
CASRPTGSPTDTQYF
TGTGCCAGCAGGCCCACAGGGTCTCCCACAGATACGCAGTATTTT
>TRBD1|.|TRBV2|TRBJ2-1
CASSEVLGQGLNEQFF
TGTGCCAGCAGTGAAGTTTTGGGACAGGGGTTGAATGAGCAGTTCTTC
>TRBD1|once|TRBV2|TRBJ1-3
CASRDDRASGNTIYF
TGTGCCAGCAGAGATGACAGGGCCTCTGGAAACACCATATATTTT
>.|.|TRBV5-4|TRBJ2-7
CASSLGTSLGTYEQYF
TGTGCCAGCAGCTTGGGGACATCCCTCGGTACCTACGAGCAGTACTTC
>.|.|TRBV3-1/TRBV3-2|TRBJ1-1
CASSQDRVRTEAFF
TGTGCCAGCAGCCAAGACAGGGTAAGGACTGAAGCTTTCTTT
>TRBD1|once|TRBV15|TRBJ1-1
CATSRATGGNTEAFF
TGTGCCACCAGCAGGGCGACAGGGGGGAACACTGAAGCTTTCTTT
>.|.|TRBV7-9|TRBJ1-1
CASSLERGTEAFF
TGTGCCAGCAGCTTAGAACGAGGCACTGAAGCTTTCTTT
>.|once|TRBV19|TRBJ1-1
CAIRRGNTEAFF
TGTGCCATCCGTCGGGGGAACACTGAAGCTTTCTTT
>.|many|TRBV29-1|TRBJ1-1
CSAQGNMNTEAFF
TGCAGCGCTCAGGGTAACATGAACACTGAAGCTTTCTTT
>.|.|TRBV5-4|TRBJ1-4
CASSSPGGGEKLFF
TGTGCCAGCAGCTCGCCGGGTGGTGGTGAAAAACTGTTTTTT
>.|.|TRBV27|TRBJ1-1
CASRPSRVTEAFF
TGTGCCAGCAGACCTTCCCGAGTGACTGAAGCTTTCTTT
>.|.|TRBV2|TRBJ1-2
CASSGTGTYGGYTF
TGTGCCAGCAGTGGTACAGGGACCTATGGGGGCTACACCTTC
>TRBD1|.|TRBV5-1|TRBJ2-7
CASSFSGTEAEEQYF
TGCGCCAGCAGCTTCTCCGGGACAGAGGCGGAAGAGCAGTACTTC
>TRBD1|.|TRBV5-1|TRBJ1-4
CASSLGTGQLNEKLFF
TGCGCCAGCAGCTTGGGTACGGGACAGCTTAATGAAAAACTGTTTTTT
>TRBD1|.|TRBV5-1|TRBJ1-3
CASSLAPTGAGNTIYF
TGCGCCAGCAGCTTGGCGCCGACAGGGGCCGGAAACACCATATATTTT
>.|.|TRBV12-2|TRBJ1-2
CASRSGWGEGMGYTF
TGTGCAAGTCGCTCCGGTTGGGGTGAGGGAATGGGCTACACCTTC
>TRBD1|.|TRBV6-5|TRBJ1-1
CASRSTGGGTEAFF
TGTGCCAGCAGATCGACAGGGGGAGGAACTGAAGCTTTCTTT
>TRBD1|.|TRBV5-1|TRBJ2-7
CASSLGQGANEQYF
TGCGCCAGCAGCTTAGGACAGGGGGCGAACGAGCAGTACTTC
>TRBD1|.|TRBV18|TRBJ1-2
CASSQLTGTGHNIGGYTF
TGTGCCAGCTCACAACTAACCGGGACAGGCCATAACATAGGGGGCTACACCTTC